Described below is a single TCR beta chain sequence and its context. This sample was taken from a study of blood T cell repertoires in COVID-19. Study-wide background: COVID-19 samples, acute and convalescent, were from the United States, Italy and Spain. PBMCs, B-cell-depleted T cells, or T cells provided the cDNA or gDNA that made up the material.

Original data processing: The assay estimated nucleated cells by amplifying reference gene primers. Using immunoSEQ multiplex PCR, the repertoire was profiled, and TCRdb retains in-frame clones only, with some absent. V, J and clone size were drawn from that table, and D and trimming were deduced from the DNA. The sample has 300,000 to 400,000 clones; around 91% are singletons. CDR1 is SQVTM and CDR2 is ANQGSEA in the germline V gene. The ends were cut back, 3 bases at V and 3 bases at J, with 17 bases in the middle. The CDR3 is made up of 15 amino acids. The source of this sequence is a woman between 18 and 30 years old who had recovered from COVID-19. The sample consisted of peripheral blood. The rearrangement joins TRBV29-1 to TRBJ1-2; tentatively, D is TRBD1 (6 bases). CDR3 in DNA: TGCAGCGTTGAGGGAAGGGGGAATCGCGACTATGGCTACACCTTC. It codes for CSVEGRGNRDYGYTF.